What follows are 29 T cell receptor beta chains derived from one specimen sequenced in a study of blood T cell repertoires in COVID-19. TCRdb keeps only in-frame clones here, not all; method: immunoSEQ multiplex PCR. The data show approximately 110,000 clones, 75% to 85% seen once. The sample was peripheral blood. Receptor source: a woman in her 70s with acute or convalescent COVID-19.

The chain has TRBV14 and TRBJ2-7; D is uncertain. The CDR3 consists of 13 residues. Trimming took off 5 bases at V and 2 bases at J, with 10 bases between the two ends. Germline values: CDR1 SGHDN, CDR2 FVKESK. CDR3 sequence reads: CASSAGPTYEQYF. The CDR3 coding sequence is TGTGCCAGCAGCGCTGGGCCTACCTACGAGCAGTACTTC.

V gene TRBV6-6 combines with J gene TRBJ2-3; D is unclear. Germline V lookup: CDR1 MNHNY, CDR2 SVGAGI (reference sequence). This CDR3 is built from 12 residues. V dropped 2 bases and J dropped 4 bases, with 4 bases sitting between them. The CDR3 spells CASSYVADTQYF. In nucleotides, the CDR3 is TGTGCCAGCAGTTACGTCGCAGATACGCAGTATTTT.

This clone has only a few counts. This sequence joins TRBV19 and TRBJ2-5; 7 bases agree with TRBD1. Trimming cost V 4 bases and J 1 base; bases outside gene matches: 3. Per germline, CDR1 LNHDA and CDR2 SQIVND (reference sequence). CDR3 length equals 14 residues. In nucleotides, the CDR3 is TGTGCCAGTAGTAAGGGGGACAGCCAAGAGACCCAGTACTTC. It translates to CASSKGDSQETQYF. The variable domain in full, completed from reference TRBV19 and TRBJ2-5, reads DGGITQSPKYLFRKEGQNVTLSCEQNLNHDAMYWYRQDPGQGLRLIYYSQIVNDFQKGDIAEGYSVSREKKESFPLTVTSAQKNPTAFYLCASSKGDSQETQYFGPGTRLLVL.

The genes are TRBV5-1 and TRBJ2-7; no reliable D call. This CDR3 region has 14 residues. Germline V CDR1 and CDR2: SGHRS, YFSETQ. Trimming cost V 3 bases and J 0 bases, with 10 bases left between them. This CDR3 reads CASSSPTDSYEQYF. CDR3 sequence (DNA): TGCGCCAGCAGCTCCCCGACTGACTCCTACGAGCAGTACTTC.

The CDR3 coding sequence is TGCGCCAGCAGTGAATCAGGTTACAATCAGCCCCAGCATTTT. Protein sequence: CASSESGYNQPQHF. The rearrangement uses TRBV10-2 and TRBJ1-5, with no clear D. V lost 3 bases to trimming and J lost 3 bases, with 9 bases between them. The CDR3 contains 14 residues. Germline CDR1 is WSHSY and CDR2 is SAAADI.

The sample holds a few counts of this clone. The CDR3 DNA sequence: TGTGCCAGCAGCTTAGAACGGTCCTACGAGCAGTACTTC. Protein: CASSLERSYEQYF. This sequence joins TRBV7-8 and TRBJ2-7; D ambiguous. Trimming removed 1 base from V and 1 base from J, with 5 bases in between. The CDR3 has 13 residues. Germline loops: CDR1 SGHVS, CDR2 FQNEAQ.

V and J are TRBV29-1 and TRBJ2-5, with D maybe TRBD2 (6 bases). This CDR3 is 14 amino acids long. Germline CDR1 is SQVTM and CDR2 is ANQGSEA. V dropped 4 bases and J dropped 5 bases, with 17 bases sitting between them. CDR3 in DNA: TGCAGCGTTGGCCTAGGAATTGGGGGGGAGACCCAGTACTTC. It encodes CSVGLGIGGETQYF.

The chain employs TRBV30 and TRBJ2-3; tentative D call: TRBD2 (7 bases). With 4 bases removed from V and 0 bases from J, the gap between germline ends came to 20 bases. Germline V gene lookup returns CDR1 GTSNPN and CDR2 SVGIG (reference sequence). The CDR3 is 17 amino acids. This chain's CDR3 is CAWKGDSGPFSTDTQYF. The CDR3 DNA sequence: TGTGCCTGGAAGGGGGATAGCGGGCCCTTTAGCACAGATACGCAGTATTTT.

In the case of this clone: The junction departs from the called germline gene at one end, perhaps through a read error. The chain uses TRBV7-7 and TRBJ2-1, with 9 bases aligning to TRBD2. CDR3 length equals 15 residues. CDR1 and CDR2 (germline): SSHAT, FNYEAQ (reference sequence). The CDR3 DNA sequence: TGTGCTAGCAGCCCCGGTCTAGCGGGGTACAATGAGCAGTTCTTC. Protein sequence: CASSPGLAGYNEQFF.

The rearrangement links TRBV6-2 or TRBV6-3 to TRBJ2-1, with D uncertain. The CDR3 runs to 12 residues. Germline assignment: CDR1 MNHEY and CDR2 SVGEGT. V dropped 5 bases and J dropped 7 bases, with 9 bases sitting between them. CDR3 residues: CASSVFLNEQFF. CDR3 nucleotide sequence: TGTGCCAGCAGTGTGTTCCTGAATGAGCAGTTCTTC.

The gene calls are TRBV18 and TRBJ2-3; possible D gene TRBD2, 6 bases. The CDR3 contains 15 residues. Trimming shortened V by 3 bases and J by 4 bases, and 14 bases separated the two germline ends. The germline V gene has CDR1 KGHSH and CDR2 LQKENI. In DNA form, the CDR3 reads TGTGCCAGCTCACCGAGGCTAGCGACAGCAGATACGCAGTATTTT. It translates to CASSPRLATADTQYF.

The chain employs TRBV27 and TRBJ1-4; 9 positions agree with TRBD1. Germline loops: CDR1 MNHEY, CDR2 SMNVEV (reference sequence). V trimming: 1 base; J trimming: 6 bases; junction bases outside the gene matches: 18. This CDR3 is built from 20 residues. The CDR3 loop reads CASSLYPNRGREGSYEKLFF. For the CDR3, the DNA is TGTGCCAGCAGTTTATATCCAAACAGGGGGCGCGAGGGGTCTTATGAAAAACTGTTTTTT.

V usage is TRBV6-5 and J usage is TRBJ2-2; 7 nucleotides agree with TRBD2. J was trimmed by 2 bases and V by 6 bases; bases with no gene match: 6. The CDR3 sequence is 15 residues long. Germline V CDR1 and CDR2: MNHEY, SVGAGI. CDR3 DNA: TGTGCCAGCAGCCGGAGCGGGACCAACACCGGGGAGCTGTTTTTT. Its protein product is CASSRSGTNTGELFF.

V usage is TRBV9 and J usage is TRBJ1-6; tentative D call: TRBD1 (5 bases). The CDR3 has 15 residues. V lost 0 bases and J lost 3, with 7 bases in between. Germline assignment: CDR1 SGDLS and CDR2 YYNGEE. This CDR3 reads CASSVAGNYNSPLHF. CDR3 nucleotide sequence: TGTGCCAGCAGCGTAGCAGGGAACTATAATTCACCCCTCCACTTT.

This clone was recorded a few times. The J gene is TRBJ1-3, the V gene TRBV7-2, with D uncertain. Trimming shortened V by 5 bases and J by 1 base, and 6 bases separated the two germline ends. CDR1 and CDR2 from the germline V gene are SGHTA and FQGNSA. The CDR3 length is 13 residues. The CDR3 sequence is CASSSTSGNTIYF. CDR3 DNA: TGTGCCAGCAGCAGTACATCTGGAAACACCATATATTTT.

The V gene is TRBV19, the J gene TRBJ2-1, with 7 bases fitting TRBD1. This CDR3 spans 15 amino acids. V trimming: 7 bases; J trimming: 5 bases; junction bases outside the gene matches: 11. The germline V gene encodes CDR1 LNHDA and CDR2 SQIVND (reference sequence). CDR3 DNA sequence: TGTGCCAGTACTTCAATAGGGACAGCGGACAATGAGCAGTTCTTC. Translated, it gives CASTSIGTADNEQFF.

The chain employs TRBV7-3 and TRBJ2-1; TRBD2 agrees at 8 bases. Germline V gene data show CDR1 as SGHTA and CDR2 as FQGTGA. Unmatched junction bases numbered 5, after V lost 0 bases and J lost 4 bases. The CDR3 has 16 amino acids. The CDR3 sequence: CASSLTRTSQYNEQFF. The CDR3 region has the DNA TGTGCCAGCAGCTTAACGAGGACTAGCCAGTACAATGAGCAGTTCTTC.

The table lists this clone with a count of one. This chain connects TRBV19 to TRBJ1-2, with D possibly TRBD1 on 5 matching bases. The V gene lost 7 bases and the J gene lost 3 bases, with 18 bases spanning the gap. This CDR3 is 15 amino acids long. The germline V gene encodes CDR1 LNHDA and CDR2 SQIVND (reference sequence). CDR3 nucleotide sequence: TGTGCCAGTACGGTGGTACCCGGACACCACTATGGCTACACCTTC. This sequence encodes CASTVVPGHHYGYTF.

The chain joins TRBV6-5 to TRBJ1-1; the D gene is possibly TRBD1 (6 bases). CDR3 length equals 14 residues. V was shortened by 6 bases and J by 0 bases, with 11 bases between the two germline ends. The germline V gene encodes CDR1 MNHEY and CDR2 SVGAGI. CDR3 region: CASSNGQLNTEAFF. The DNA for the CDR3 is TGTGCCAGCAGCAACGGACAGCTGAACACTGAAGCTTTCTTT.

This clone came up a few times. The rearrangement uses TRBV7-2 and TRBJ2-1, with 8 bases fitting TRBD2. This CDR3 spans 16 amino acids. Losses at the gene ends were 2 bases for V and 3 bases for J; bases not matched to a gene: 6. The germline CDR1 and CDR2 sequences are SGHTA and FQGNSA. In DNA, the CDR3 is TGTGCCAGCAGCTTACCCTCCACTAGCGGCTACAATGAGCAGTTCTTC. It codes for CASSLPSTSGYNEQFF.

The chain uses TRBV6-5 and TRBJ2-5; D might be TRBD2 (7 bases). CDR3 size: 13 residues. V lost 8 bases and J 1 base, leaving 11 bases between the germline ends. Germline V CDR1 and CDR2: MNHEY, SVGAGI. CDR3 nucleotides: TGTGCCAGCCGGGGGGCCCCCCAAGAGACCCAGTACTTC. This gives the protein CASRGAPQETQYF.

The chain employs TRBV6-6 and TRBJ2-2, with TRBD1 matching 8 bases. Trimming cost V 7 bases and J 8 bases; bases outside gene matches: 9. Per the germline V gene, CDR1 is MNHNY and CDR2 is SVGAGI (reference sequence). This CDR3 has 14 residues. In nucleotides, the CDR3 is TGTGCCAGCACCTTGCGGGACAGGCAGGGGGAGCTGTTTTTT. Protein: CASTLRDRQGELFF.

This clone was detected a few times. The gene calls are TRBV6-4 and TRBJ1-6; 12 nucleotides line up with TRBD1. This CDR3 is built from 15 residues. V shed 4 bases and J 7 bases; nucleotides not matched to a gene: 2. Germline assignment: CDR1 MRHNA and CDR2 SNTAGT. The CDR3 DNA sequence: TGTGCCAGCAGTGCCGGGACAGGGGGCAATTCACCCCTCCACTTT. It is translated as CASSAGTGGNSPLHF.

The J gene is TRBJ2-1, the V gene TRBV6-6, with 8 bases lining up with TRBD2. CDR1 and CDR2 (germline): MNHNY, SVGAGI (reference sequence). J lost 4 bases, V lost 8 bases, and 7 bases had no gene match. CDR3 length equals 14 residues. CDR3 in DNA: TGTGCCAGCGGGGCTAGCGGGCAATACAATGAGCAGTTCTTC. Translation gives CASGASGQYNEQFF.

The chain has TRBV2 and TRBJ2-1; a weak D match, TRBD2 (5 bases). There are 13 residues in the CDR3. Germline values: CDR1 SNHLY, CDR2 FYNNEI. Trimming removed 10 bases from V and 6 bases from J, with 16 bases in between. CDR3 in amino acids: CATGVGETNEQFF. As DNA, the CDR3 is TGTGCCACCGGAGTCGGGGAGACCAATGAGCAGTTCTTC.

The chain is built from TRBV19 and TRBJ2-1; TRBD2 agrees at 8 bases. Losses at the gene ends were 6 bases for V and 3 bases for J; bases not matched to a gene: 16. Germline CDR1 reads LNHDA; CDR2 reads SQIVND (reference sequence). This CDR3 spans 18 amino acids. The CDR3 DNA is TGTGCCAGTAGCCGAGCGGGAGAGGCCCTCTCAATCTACAATGAGCAGTTCTTC. Encoded protein: CASSRAGEALSIYNEQFF.

This chain uses TRBV24-1 with TRBJ2-2, with D uncertain. CDR1 is KGHDR and CDR2 is SFDVKD in the germline V gene. The CDR3 runs 12 residues. The V and J ends lost 5 bases and 2 bases respectively, with 2 bases between them. Written as DNA, the CDR3 is TGTGCCACCAGTGTAAACACCGGGGAGCTGTTTTTT. It yields the protein CATSVNTGELFF.

Details on this clone: Within the sample, other DNA sequences also encode this same CDR3. The chain combines TRBV28 with TRBJ1-2; D is undetermined. There are 12 residues in the CDR3. CDR1 MDHEN and CDR2 SYDVKM come from the germline V gene. Trimming stripped 3 bases from V and 3 bases from J, with 5 bases between. The CDR3 region is CASSFRDYGYTF. CDR3 coding DNA: TGTGCCAGCAGTTTCCGGGACTATGGCTACACCTTC.

The rearrangement joins TRBV18 to TRBJ2-7, with 9 nucleotides matching TRBD2. Germline V gene sequence: CDR1 KGHSH, CDR2 LQKENI. J gave up 1 base and V 3 bases, and 7 bases lay outside the gene matches. The CDR3 has 16 residues. The CDR3 sequence: CASSPNSGRTSYEQYF. The CDR3 DNA sequence: TGTGCCAGCTCACCCAATAGCGGGAGAACATCCTACGAGCAGTACTTC.